What follows is one T cell receptor beta chain and its context. CDR3 length equals 15 residues. Trimming cost V 5 bases and J 9 bases; bases outside gene matches: 13. Per the germline V gene, CDR1 is SGHTA and CDR2 is FQGNSA. The data were obtained in a study of a mutant IDH1 vaccine in newly diagnosed glioma. Across the study: Most patients had received both radiotherapy and temozolomide, the prior options being radiotherapy, temozolomide, or both.

Time point defined: baseline, week 1 (first vaccination visit). Documented treatment: pre-vaccination baseline after standard-of-care therapy. The protocol was immunoSEQ multiplex PCR, while the TCRdb copy is restricted to in-frame clones and leaves out a portion. The sample yields approximately 54,000 clones, roughly 80% seen once. J is TRBJ2-7 and V is TRBV7-2, with 10 bases that match TRBD2. The clonotype originates from a man younger than 35 with glioma. The source material was PBMCs, sampled from a glioma patient treated with radiotherapy, temozolomide or both. The chain's CDR3 is CASSQTSGEAVWQYF. CDR3 coding DNA: TGTGCCAGCAGCCAAACTAGCGGGGAGGCGGTGTGGCAGTACTTC.